These 18 T cell receptor beta chains were sequenced from one sample in a study of blood T cell repertoires in COVID-19. The method was immunoSEQ multiplex PCR; TCRdb's version includes in-frame clones alone and lacks a portion of them. The repertoire has approximately 490,000 clones, around 90% of them found once; the top ten carry under 0.75%. Sequenced input: PBMCs or T cells enriched from blood (not recorded which). These receptors were obtained from a woman between 18 and 29 years old who had recovered from COVID-19.

V gene TRBV7-9 combines with J gene TRBJ2-7; the D is unclear. V was clipped by 3 bases and J by 0 bases, with 9 bases between them. The germline CDR1 and CDR2 sequences are SEHNR and FQNEAQ (reference sequence). CDR3 length: 14 amino acids. The CDR3 nucleotides are TGTGCCAGCAGCTTGGGCAGATTCTCCTACGAGCAGTACTTC. Translated, it gives CASSLGRFSYEQYF. Supplemented by reference TRBV7-9 and TRBJ2-7, the full variable domain reads DTGVSQNPRHKITKRGQNVTFRCDPISEHNRLYWYRQTLGQGPEFLTYFQNEAQLEKSRLLSDRFSAERPKGSFSTLEIQRTEQGDSAMYLCASSLGRFSYEQYFGPGTRLTVT.

This sequence joins TRBV28 and TRBJ2-7; 11 nucleotides align to TRBD1. With V trimmed by 4 bases and J by 2 bases, 1 base remained unmatched. This CDR3 spans 14 amino acids. From germline, CDR1 is MDHEN and CDR2 SYDVKM. The CDR3 sequence is CASSSGQGAYEQYF. The CDR3 region has the DNA TGTGCCAGCAGTTCGGGACAGGGGGCCTACGAGCAGTACTTC.

The rearrangement uses TRBV5-6 and TRBJ1-2; no firm D call. CDR1 is SGHDT and CDR2 is YYEEEE in the germline V gene. Trimming left V 3 bases short and J 8 bases short, with 14 bases between. CDR3 length equals 13 residues. The CDR3 region has the DNA TGTGCCAGCAGCTCCTTGGGCGAAGGCGGCTACACCTTC. Protein product: CASSSLGEGGYTF.

V and J are TRBV19 and TRBJ1-1, with D hard to call. Per the germline V gene, CDR1 is LNHDA and CDR2 is SQIVND (reference sequence). The CDR3 spans 13 residues. Between the trimmed V and J ends, which lost 7 bases and 6 bases, there was a span of 15 bases. The DNA of the CDR3 is TGTGCCAGTAACCAAGCGGGAGGAGCTGAAGCTTTCTTT. Translating gives CASNQAGGAEAFF.

The J gene is TRBJ2-1, the V gene TRBV10-3; TRBD2 aligns across 13 bases. The trim removed 2 bases at V and 6 bases at J, leaving 7 bases unmatched. CDR3 length: 17 amino acids. Germline loops: CDR1 ENHRY, CDR2 SYGVKD. The CDR3 loop is CAISEGGGLAGFNEQFF. The CDR3 DNA reads TGTGCCATCAGTGAGGGTGGGGGACTAGCGGGGTTCAATGAGCAGTTCTTC.

The chain combines TRBV30 with TRBJ1-1; D remains unclear. The CDR3 spans 15 residues. The germline CDR1 and CDR2 sequences are GTSNPN and SVGIG (reference sequence). V lost 0 bases and J 1 base, leaving 12 bases between the germline ends. The CDR3 DNA reads as TGTGCCTGGAGTGTATGGGGAGATTCGAACACTGAAGCTTTCTTT. It yields the protein CAWSVWGDSNTEAFF.

The V gene is TRBV6-5, the J gene TRBJ2-3; weak D call: TRBD1 (5 bases). The V gene's germline CDR1 is MNHEY and CDR2 SVGAGI. V dropped 0 bases and J dropped 2 bases, with 9 bases sitting between them. The CDR3 runs 15 residues. The CDR3 region is CASSYSKGFTDTQYF. CDR3 sequence (DNA): TGTGCCAGCAGTTACTCGAAGGGGTTCACAGATACGCAGTATTTT.

The chain links TRBV3-1 (or the pseudogene TRBV3-2) to TRBJ2-3, with unresolved D. The CDR3 is 14 amino acids. CDR1 is LGHDT and CDR2 is YNNKEL in the germline V gene (reference sequence). Trimming cost V 0 bases and J 1 base, with 5 bases left between them. CDR3 in DNA: TGTGCCAGCAGCCAAGAACACGGCACAGATACGCAGTATTTT. Translating gives CASSQEHGTDTQYF.

The rearrangement joins TRBV9 to TRBJ2-2; possible D gene TRBD1, 5 bases. The CDR3 consists of 16 residues. With 1 base removed from V and 2 bases from J, the gap between germline ends came to 12 bases. Germline V gene sequence: CDR1 SGDLS, CDR2 YYNGEE. In DNA, the CDR3 is TGTGCCAGCAGCGTAATCCCTCAGGGTAACACCGGGGAGCTGTTTTTT. It is translated as CASSVIPQGNTGELFF.

This chain links TRBV5-1 with TRBJ1-2, with TRBD1 as a possible D gene (6 bases). CDR1 and CDR2 (germline): SGHRS, YFSETQ. This CDR3 is built from 15 residues. The V end was cut by 0 bases, the J end by 0 bases, with 9 bases between. Written as DNA, the CDR3 is TGCGCCAGCAGCTTGGGGGGACACGCTAACTATGGCTACACCTTC. This codes for CASSLGGHANYGYTF.

Only a few counts were recorded for this clone. The gene calls are TRBV28 and TRBJ1-1, with TRBD1 as a possible D gene (5 bases). Trimming took off 7 bases at V and 9 bases at J, with 21 bases between the two ends. Germline CDR1 MDHEN, CDR2 SYDVKM. The CDR3 runs to 14 residues. CDR3 sequence reads: CASTSWGGYIQAFF. The CDR3 bases are TGTGCCAGCACTTCTTGGGGCGGATATATACAAGCTTTCTTT.

The chain carries TRBV19 and TRBJ2-7; 9 positions match TRBD1. Germline V gene sequence: CDR1 LNHDA, CDR2 SQIVND (reference sequence). The ends lost 7 bases at V and 5 bases at J; junction bases unmatched: 6. This CDR3 has 13 residues. CDR3 sequence (DNA): TGTGCCAGTACCCCGGACAGGGGAGACGAGCAGTACTTC. It encodes CASTPDRGDEQYF.

This clone was counted between two and nine times. The chain employs TRBV7-9 and TRBJ1-2, with 8 bases fitting TRBD1. The CDR3 is 16 amino acids. After removal of 5 bases from V and 8 bases from J, the junction contained 16 bases not matched to a gene. The V gene's germline CDR1 is SEHNR and CDR2 FQNEAQ (reference sequence). In DNA form, the CDR3 reads TGTGCCAGCAGCCTACTTACGACAGGGGTGGGAGCCGGCTACACCTTC. Its protein is CASSLLTTGVGAGYTF.

The CDR3 DNA sequence: TGTGCCAGCAGCCAAGGGGCGTCTGAAAAACTGTTTTTT. Protein sequence: CASSQGASEKLFF. The gene calls are TRBV3-1 (or the pseudogene TRBV3-2) and TRBJ1-4, with D hard to call. This CDR3 is built from 13 residues. V was pared by 1 base and J by 7 bases, with 7 bases between. The germline V gene has CDR1 LGHDT and CDR2 YNNKEL (reference sequence).

In this sample, this clone turned up a few times. The gene calls are TRBV6-1 and TRBJ1-1, with 9 bases fitting TRBD1. Germline V gene lookup returns CDR1 MNHNS and CDR2 SASEGT. The CDR3 covers 15 residues. V lost 2 bases and J lost 5; bases outside the gene matches: 6. The CDR3 DNA reads TGTGCCAGCAGTGAACACAGGGGGCTGGGGACTGAAGCTTTCTTT. As protein: CASSEHRGLGTEAFF.

V usage is TRBV19 and J usage is TRBJ2-3; D is possibly TRBD2 (7 bases). Germline V gene data show CDR1 as LNHDA and CDR2 as SQIVND (reference sequence). CDR3 length: 15 residues. Deletions cut 2 bases from V and 1 base from J, with 10 bases between. The CDR3 DNA sequence: TGTGCCAGTAGTATAATAGGGGGGGGCACAGATACGCAGTATTTT. Its translation is CASSIIGGGTDTQYF.

This clone was counted a single time. The gene calls are TRBV5-1 and TRBJ2-3; 10 bases agree with TRBD2. The germline gives CDR1 SGHRS, CDR2 YFSETQ. With 1 base clipped from V and 2 bases from J, the junction kept 10 bases outside the gene matches. The CDR3 consists of 18 residues. CDR3 sequence: CASSLISSGGSFTDTQYF. DNA of the CDR3: TGCGCCAGCAGCTTGATATCTAGCGGGGGCTCTTTCACAGATACGCAGTATTTT.

This rearrangement joins TRBV10-3 to TRBJ2-1; D is ambiguous. Trimming left V 5 bases short and J 6 bases short, with 8 bases between. CDR3 length equals 12 residues. Germline CDR1 ENHRY, CDR2 SYGVKD. The CDR3 sequence: CAISTSSNEQFF. The CDR3, as DNA: TGTGCCATCAGTACTTCAAGCAATGAGCAGTTCTTC.